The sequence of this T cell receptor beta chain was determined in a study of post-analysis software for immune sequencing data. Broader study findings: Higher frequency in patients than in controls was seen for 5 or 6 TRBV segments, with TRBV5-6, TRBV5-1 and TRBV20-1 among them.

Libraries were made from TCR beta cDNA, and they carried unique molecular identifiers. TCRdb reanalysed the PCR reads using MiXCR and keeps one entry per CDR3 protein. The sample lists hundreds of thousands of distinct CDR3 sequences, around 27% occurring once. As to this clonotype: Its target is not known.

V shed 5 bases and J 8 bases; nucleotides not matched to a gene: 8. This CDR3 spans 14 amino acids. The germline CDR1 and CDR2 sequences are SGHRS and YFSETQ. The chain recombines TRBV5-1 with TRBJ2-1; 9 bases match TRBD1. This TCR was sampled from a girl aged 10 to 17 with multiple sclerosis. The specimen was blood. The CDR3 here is CASSTGQGHDEQFF. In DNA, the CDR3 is TGCGCCAGCAGTACGGGACAGGGTCACGATGAGCAGTTCTTC.